Below, 10 T cell receptor beta chains from the same sample are listed, as sequenced in a study of blood T cell repertoires in COVID-19. Profiled with immunoSEQ multiplex PCR; TCRdb holds only in-frame clones, not every one. The repertoire has approximately 170,000 clones, more than 75% of them found once; the top ten carry around 2.1%. What was sequenced was peripheral blood. These TCRs come from a man aged 45-60 years who had recovered from COVID-19.

The rearrangement joins TRBV7-9 to TRBJ2-2; unclear D gene. Germline loops: CDR1 SEHNR, CDR2 FQNEAQ (reference sequence). CDR3 length: 12 residues. V lost 5 bases, J lost 3 bases, and 4 bases lay in between. CDR3 DNA sequence: TGTGCCAGCAGCCCCGACACCGGGGAGCTGTTTTTT. Its translation: CASSPDTGELFF.

The chain joins TRBV4-3 to TRBJ1-5, with 7 bases lining up with TRBD1. The CDR3 loop spans 15 amino acids. The germline CDR1 and CDR2 sequences are LGHNA and YSLEER. Trimming took 4 bases from V and 7 from J; bases not matched to a gene: 10. This chain's CDR3 is CASSPDEGAGQPQHF. Here the CDR3 DNA reads TGCGCCAGCAGCCCCGACGAGGGGGCTGGGCAGCCCCAGCATTTT.

This rearrangement joins TRBV19 to TRBJ2-5; 14 bases line up with TRBD2. Germline CDR1 and CDR2: LNHDA and SQIVND (reference sequence). The CDR3 has 17 amino acids. The V and J ends lost 3 bases and 5 bases, in that order; junction bases with no gene match: 8. In DNA, the CDR3 is TGTGCCAGTAGTATCCTACAGAGGACTAGCGGGAGGGAGACCCAGTACTTC. Translating gives CASSILQRTSGRETQYF.

Only a few counts were recorded for this clone. The chain combines TRBV28 with TRBJ1-2; 9 bases fit TRBD1. The J segment lost 2 bases and the V segment lost 6 bases, leaving 4 bases of the junction unmatched. Germline values: CDR1 MDHEN, CDR2 SYDVKM. The CDR3 has 14 residues. The CDR3 DNA is TGTGCCAGCAGGACTGGGACAGGGAACTATGGCTACACCTTC. It specifies CASRTGTGNYGYTF.

The gene calls are TRBV6-2 or TRBV6-3 and TRBJ1-2, with D maybe TRBD1 (5 bases). V was pared by 6 bases and J by 8 bases, with 22 bases between. In germline, CDR1 is MNHEY, CDR2 SVGEGT. The CDR3 loop spans 15 amino acids. DNA of the CDR3: TGTGCCAGCAGCCCCAGCCCCGACAGCGCCTACGGCTACACCTTC. Translated: CASSPSPDSAYGYTF.

V and J are TRBV6-5 and TRBJ1-2, with 9 bases that match TRBD1. Trimming took 6 bases from V and 6 from J; bases not matched to a gene: 5. CDR1 and CDR2 (germline): MNHEY, SVGAGI. The CDR3 is 13 amino acids. CDR3 sequence reads: CASRPQGANGYTF. As DNA, the CDR3 is TGTGCCAGCAGGCCACAGGGGGCAAATGGCTACACCTTC.

V and J are TRBV12-5 and TRBJ2-5, with TRBD2 identical over 15 bases. CDR3 length: 19 residues. From germline, CDR1 is LGHNT and CDR2 FRNRAP. V lost 5 bases and J lost 1; bases outside the gene matches: 11. The CDR3 DNA reads TGTGCTAGTGGTGCGGGACTAGCGGGAGGCTCTACCTTCCAAGAGACCCAGTACTTC. The encoded protein is CASGAGLAGGSTFQETQYF. The full variable domain, in which reference TRBV12-5 and TRBJ2-5 provide the parts outside the CDR3, is DARVTQTPRHKVTEMGQEVTMRCQPILGHNTVFWYRQTMMQGLELLAYFRNRAPLDDSGMPKDRFSAEMPDATLATLKIQPSEPRDSAVYFCASGAGLAGGSTFQETQYFGPGTRLLVL.

The sample holds a few counts of this clone. J is TRBJ2-7 and V is TRBV7-2; 7 bases line up with TRBD2. Germline CDR1 and CDR2: SGHTA and FQGNSA. The CDR3 has 15 amino acids. V lost 1 base to trimming and J lost 3 bases; unmatched junction nucleotides: 6. The CDR3 is CASSLELAFNYEQYF. DNA of the CDR3: TGTGCCAGCAGCTTAGAACTAGCGTTTAACTACGAGCAGTACTTC.

The gene calls are TRBV5-4 and TRBJ2-7; 10 bases line up with TRBD1. CDR3 length: 14 residues. Germline V CDR1 and CDR2: SGHNT, YYREEE (reference sequence). The V and J ends lost 2 bases and 5 bases, in that order; junction bases with no gene match: 4. The CDR3 loop is CASSFRQGANEQYF. The CDR3 DNA reads as TGTGCCAGCAGCTTTCGACAGGGGGCCAACGAGCAGTACTTC.

This chain connects TRBV7-9 to TRBJ1-3; no definite D call. The ends were cut back, 1 base at V and 0 bases at J, with 10 bases in the middle. This CDR3 contains 16 residues. Germline loops: CDR1 SEHNR, CDR2 FQNEAQ (reference sequence). CDR3 region: CASSLVRTSSGNTIYF. The CDR3 nucleotides are TGTGCCAGCAGCTTAGTAAGGACTTCCTCTGGAAACACCATATATTTT.